The present TCR beta chain was sequenced within a study of blood T cells in healthy people across ages. The ends were cut back, 6 bases at V and 9 bases at J, with 12 bases in the middle. This CDR3 region has 12 residues. Every donor contributed around 10 milliliters of peripheral blood by blood draw. A second PCR of roughly 7 to 11 cycles used a sample-barcoded 5' primer and a J-beta primer mix. TCRdb ran MiXCR on the 5' RACE reads and lists one entry per CDR3 protein. The data contain fewer than 2 million distinct CDR3 sequences, around 40% of them singletons. Points from the study as a whole: Both naive CD4+ cell counts and diversity were greater in long-lived donors than in aged donors.

As to this clonotype: Its target is not known.

The chain is built from TRBV12-3 or TRBV12-4 and TRBJ2-4; D gene uncertain. The TCR sequence derives from a human donor in good health. Material for sequencing was blood. Here the CDR3 reads CASSLLGGIQYF. In DNA, the CDR3 is TGTGCCAGCAGCCTCCTTGGTGGCATTCAGTACTTC.